The clone carrying this T cell receptor beta chain was recorded many times. Its antigen remains unidentified. TCRdb used MiXCR to reprocess the 5' RACE reads, holding one entry per CDR3 protein. This table holds roughly 180,000 distinct CDR3 sequences, 11% found once. This record belongs to a study of CD8 T cells in ankylosing spondylitis. Study-wide results and limits: In synovial fluid and blood from reactive arthritis, some motif variants were previously reported.

The receptor was isolated from a male donor with ankylosing spondylitis or in good health (not recorded which). The sequencing input was blood, either unsorted or a sorted T cell fraction (not recorded which).

CDR3 bases: TGTGCCAGCAGTTCCATGGGAGTAGGGGTAACTGAAGCTTTCTTT. Protein: CASSSMGVGVTEAFF. The chain links TRBV27 to TRBJ1-1, with TRBD1 as a possible D gene (5 bases). V lost 4 bases and J lost 5, with 17 bases in between. CDR3 length equals 15 residues. The V gene's germline CDR1 is MNHEY and CDR2 SMNVEV (reference sequence).